This TCR beta chain was sequenced for a study of T cell changes during pregnancy in multiple sclerosis. Only in-frame clones appear in the TCRdb table, and some are missing; sequencing was by immunoSEQ multiplex PCR. The table lists roughly 74,000 clones, around 85% of them singletons. This clone was counted between two and nine times. This TCR was sampled from a female donor with multiple sclerosis, enrolled in a pregnancy study. The sequences come from peripheral blood, collected before pregnancy.

The DNA of the CDR3 is TGTGCCTGGAGTGCCGGGGACTATGGCTACACCTTC. It codes for CAWSAGDYGYTF. The chain has TRBV30 and TRBJ1-2, with D hard to call. This CDR3 comprises 12 residues. Per germline, CDR1 GTSNPN and CDR2 SVGIG (reference sequence). Trimming removed 1 base from V and 3 bases from J, with 6 bases in between.